A few counts support the clone carrying this TCR delta chain. A far bigger clonotype differs at one base, so this is likely a read error. This sample includes further DNA sequences coding for the same CDR3. This sample is drawn from a study of gamma-delta T cells after stem cell transplantation. V dropped 1 base and J dropped 6 bases, with 27 bases sitting between them. This CDR3 has 17 residues. The germline V gene has CDR1 TVYSNPD and CDR2 GDNSRS (reference sequence). TCRdb fed the RT-PCR reads to CATT. This sample carries 1,000 to 1,200 delta-chain clones, about 3.2% of them seen once, and the ten largest clones take over 25%.

Sequenced sample: gamma-delta T cells. The sequence was collected from a human donor. It is not recorded whose cells these are; they may come from a transplant donor. The J gene is TRDJ1, the V gene TRDV3; maybe TRDD3 (5 bases). CDR3 DNA: TGTGCCTTTAAGTGCCCTGGATGGGGACCCAATGGCAATAAACTCATCTTT. Translation: CAFKCPGWGPNGNKLIF.